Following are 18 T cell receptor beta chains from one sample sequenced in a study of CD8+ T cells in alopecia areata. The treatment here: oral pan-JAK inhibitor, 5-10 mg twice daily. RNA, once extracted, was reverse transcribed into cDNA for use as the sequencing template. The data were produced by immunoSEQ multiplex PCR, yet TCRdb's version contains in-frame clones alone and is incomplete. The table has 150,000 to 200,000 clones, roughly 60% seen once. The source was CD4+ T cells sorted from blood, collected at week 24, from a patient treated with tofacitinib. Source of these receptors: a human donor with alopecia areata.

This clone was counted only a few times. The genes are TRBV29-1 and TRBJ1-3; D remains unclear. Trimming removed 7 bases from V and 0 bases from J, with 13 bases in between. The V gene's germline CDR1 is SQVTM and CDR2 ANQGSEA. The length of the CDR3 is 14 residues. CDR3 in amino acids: CSAARRASGNTIYF. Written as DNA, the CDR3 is TGCAGCGCTGCCAGGCGAGCCTCTGGAAACACCATATATTTT.

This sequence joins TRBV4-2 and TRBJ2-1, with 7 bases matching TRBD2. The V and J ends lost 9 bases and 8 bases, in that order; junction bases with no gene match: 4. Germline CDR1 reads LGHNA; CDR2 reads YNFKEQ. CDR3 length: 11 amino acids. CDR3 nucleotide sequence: TGTGCCAGTCGGGGGGACCATGAGCAGTTCTTC. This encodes CASRGDHEQFF.

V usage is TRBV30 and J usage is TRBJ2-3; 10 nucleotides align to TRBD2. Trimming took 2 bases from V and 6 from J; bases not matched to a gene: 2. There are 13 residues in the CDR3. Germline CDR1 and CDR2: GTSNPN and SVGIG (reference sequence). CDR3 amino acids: CAWSQRGGDTQYF. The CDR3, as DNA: TGTGCCTGGAGTCAGCGGGGGGGTGATACGCAGTATTTT.

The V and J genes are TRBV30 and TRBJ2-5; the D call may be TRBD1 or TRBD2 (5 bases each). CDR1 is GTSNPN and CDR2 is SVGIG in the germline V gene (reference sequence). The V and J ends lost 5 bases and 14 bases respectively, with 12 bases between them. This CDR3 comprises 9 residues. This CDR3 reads CAWGPGPYF. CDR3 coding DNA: TGTGCCTGGGGACCGGGACCTTACTTC.

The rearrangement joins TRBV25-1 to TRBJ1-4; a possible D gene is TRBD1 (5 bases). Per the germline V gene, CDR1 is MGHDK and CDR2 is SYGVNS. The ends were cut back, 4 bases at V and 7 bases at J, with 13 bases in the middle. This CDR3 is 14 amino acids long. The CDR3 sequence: CASSARERGEKLFF. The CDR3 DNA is TGTGCCAGCAGTGCCAGGGAACGTGGTGAAAAACTGTTTTTT. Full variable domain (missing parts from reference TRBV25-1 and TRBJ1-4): EADIYQTPRYLVIGTGKKITLECSQTMGHDKMYWYQQDPGMELHLIHYSYGVNSTEKGDLSSESTVSRIRTEHFPLTLESARPSHTSQYLCASSARERGEKLFFGSGTQLSVL.

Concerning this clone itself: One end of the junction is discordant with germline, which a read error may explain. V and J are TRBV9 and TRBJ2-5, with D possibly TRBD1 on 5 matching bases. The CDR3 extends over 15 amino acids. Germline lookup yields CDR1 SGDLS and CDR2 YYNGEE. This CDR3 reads CASTVGSFREETQYF. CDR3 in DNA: TGTGCCAGCACCGTAGGGTCCTTCAGGGAAGAGACCCAGTACTTC.

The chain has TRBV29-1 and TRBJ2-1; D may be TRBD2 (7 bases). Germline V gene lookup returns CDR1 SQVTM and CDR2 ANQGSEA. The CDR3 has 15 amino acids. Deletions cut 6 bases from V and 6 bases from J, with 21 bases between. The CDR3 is CSVHRGRGISNEQFF. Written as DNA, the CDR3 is TGCAGCGTCCATCGGGGGCGGGGGATTAGCAATGAGCAGTTCTTC.

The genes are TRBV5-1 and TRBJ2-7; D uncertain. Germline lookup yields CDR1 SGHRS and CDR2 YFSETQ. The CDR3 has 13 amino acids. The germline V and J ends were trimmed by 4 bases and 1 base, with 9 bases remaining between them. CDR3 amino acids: CASSKGRSYEQYF. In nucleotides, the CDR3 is TGCGCCAGCAGCAAAGGACGGTCCTACGAGCAGTACTTC. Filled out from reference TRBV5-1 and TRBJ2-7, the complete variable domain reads KAGVTQTPRYLIKTRGQQVTLSCSPISGHRSVSWYQQTPGQGLQFLFEYFSETQRNKGNFPGRFSGRQFSNSRSEMNVSTLELGDSALYLCASSKGRSYEQYFGPGTRLTVT.

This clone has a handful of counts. CDR3 in DNA: TGTGCCAGCAGCACAACGGCGGGGGCTAGCTACGAGCAGTACTTC. Translation gives CASSTTAGASYEQYF. The chain has TRBV7-7 and TRBJ2-7, with TRBD2 as a possible D gene (7 bases). CDR1 and CDR2 from the germline V gene are SSHAT and FNYEAQ (reference sequence). CDR3 length: 15 residues. V was pared by 5 bases and J by 3 bases, with 17 bases between.

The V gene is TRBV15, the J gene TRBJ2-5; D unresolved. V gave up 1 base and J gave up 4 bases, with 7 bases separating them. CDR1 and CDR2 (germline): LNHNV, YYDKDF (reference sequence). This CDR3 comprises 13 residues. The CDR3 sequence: CATSRGEGETQYF. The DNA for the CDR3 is TGTGCCACCAGCAGAGGTGAAGGAGAGACCCAGTACTTC.

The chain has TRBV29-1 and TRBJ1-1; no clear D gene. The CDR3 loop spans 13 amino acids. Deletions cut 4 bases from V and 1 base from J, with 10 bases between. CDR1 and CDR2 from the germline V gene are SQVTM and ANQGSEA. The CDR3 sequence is CSVAPQGNTEAFF. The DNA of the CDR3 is TGCAGCGTTGCCCCTCAAGGGAACACTGAAGCTTTCTTT.

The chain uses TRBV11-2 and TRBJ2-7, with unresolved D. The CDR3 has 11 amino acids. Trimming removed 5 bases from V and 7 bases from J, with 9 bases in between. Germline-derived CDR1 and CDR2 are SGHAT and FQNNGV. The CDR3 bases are TGTGCCAGCAGCACAATTCCAGAGCAGTACTTC. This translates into CASSTIPEQYF.

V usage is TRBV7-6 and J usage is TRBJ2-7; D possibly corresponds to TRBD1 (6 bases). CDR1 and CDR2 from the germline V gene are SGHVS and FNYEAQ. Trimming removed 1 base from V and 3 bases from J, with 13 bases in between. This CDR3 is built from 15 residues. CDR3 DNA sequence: TGTGCCAGCAGCTTAGATGCAGGGGTGAGCTACGAGCAGTACTTC. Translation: CASSLDAGVSYEQYF.

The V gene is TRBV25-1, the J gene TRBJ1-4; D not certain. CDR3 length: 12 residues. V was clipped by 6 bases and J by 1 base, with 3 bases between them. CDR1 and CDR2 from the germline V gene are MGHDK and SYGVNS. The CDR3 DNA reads TGTGCCAGCAGGCGAACTAATGAAAAACTGTTTTTT. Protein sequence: CASRRTNEKLFF.

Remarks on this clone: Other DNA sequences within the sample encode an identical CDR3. DNA for the CDR3: TGCAGCGTTGAGGGGCGCATGAACACTGAAGCTTTCTTT. This codes for CSVEGRMNTEAFF. J is TRBJ1-1 and V is TRBV29-1, with a weak D call TRBD1 (5 bases). The CDR3 contains 13 residues. Trimming took 3 bases from V and 0 from J, leaving 8 bases between them. CDR1 is SQVTM, CDR2 ANQGSEA, per germline.

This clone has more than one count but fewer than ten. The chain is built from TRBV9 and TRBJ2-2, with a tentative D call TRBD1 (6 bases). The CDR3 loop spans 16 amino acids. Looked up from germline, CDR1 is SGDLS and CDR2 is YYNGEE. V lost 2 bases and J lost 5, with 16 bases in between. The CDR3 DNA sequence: TGTGCCAGCAGCGTTAGACAGGAGCTTGGGACCGGGGAGCTGTTTTTT. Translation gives CASSVRQELGTGELFF.

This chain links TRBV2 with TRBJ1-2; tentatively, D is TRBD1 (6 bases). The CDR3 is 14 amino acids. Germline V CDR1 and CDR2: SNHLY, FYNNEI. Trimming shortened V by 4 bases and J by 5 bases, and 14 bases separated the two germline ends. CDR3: CASSAGASGYGYTF. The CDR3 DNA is TGTGCCAGCAGTGCAGGGGCCAGTGGGTATGGCTACACCTTC.

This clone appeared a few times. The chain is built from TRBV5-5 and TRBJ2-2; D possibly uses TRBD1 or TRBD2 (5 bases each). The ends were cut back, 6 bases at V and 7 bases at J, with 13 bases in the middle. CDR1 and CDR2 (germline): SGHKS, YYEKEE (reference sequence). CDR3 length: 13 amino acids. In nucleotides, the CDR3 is TGTGCCAGCACCTTCAGAGGGGACGGGGAGCTGTTTTTT. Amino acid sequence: CASTFRGDGELFF.